These 3 T cell receptor beta chains came from one sample sequenced in a study of early T cells in non-severe SARS-CoV-2 infection. TCRdb passed the 5' RACE reads through MiXCR, listing each CDR3 protein once. The table lists 100,000 to 130,000 distinct CDR3 sequences, roughly 11% of them singletons. The specimen was whole blood. The source is an adult who was a healthcare worker with PCR-confirmed SARS-CoV-2 infection or an uninfected control (not recorded which).

The rearrangement uses TRBV7-9 and TRBJ2-4; TRBD2 matches at 14 bases. CDR1 and CDR2 from the germline V gene are SEHNR and FQNEAQ (reference sequence). Germline trimming cut 5 bases from V and 6 bases from J; bases unmatched to any gene: 3. The CDR3 totals 15 residues. In nucleotides, the CDR3 is TGTGCCAGCAGCATGGGGACTAGCGGGGGAAACATTCAGTACTTC. It codes for CASSMGTSGGNIQYF.

The sample holds a few counts of this clonotype. This chain joins TRBV28 and TRBJ1-1; D is unclear. V gave up 3 bases and J gave up 7 bases, with 9 bases separating them. CDR3 length: 12 amino acids. The germline gives CDR1 MDHEN, CDR2 SYDVKM. CDR3 sequence reads: CASSFRGIEAFF. CDR3 coding DNA: TGTGCCAGCAGTTTTCGAGGGATTGAAGCTTTCTTT.

This clonotype was found a few times. The chain recombines TRBV12-3 or TRBV12-4 with TRBJ1-2; D perhaps matches TRBD1 (5 bases). The CDR3 loop spans 16 amino acids. The V end was cut by 6 bases, the J end by 0 bases, with 17 bases between. DNA for the CDR3: TGTGCCAGCAGCTCGGGACGGCCTCTAGCTAACTATGGCTACACCTTC. It translates to CASSSGRPLANYGYTF.